The 6 T cell receptor beta chains reported below all come from one sample, sequenced in a study of cytomegalovirus exposure and HLA in healthy donors (dated by TCRdb to 2015 to 2018). Library method: the immunoSEQ multiplex PCR assay. The multiplex PCR relied on a mix of 60 forward primers for TCR Vbeta segments and 13 reverse primers for TCR Jbeta segments. Here the immuneACCESS table is served through TCRdb, limited to in-frame sequences with V and J called. Missing clones are a known gap in these copies; in checked studies unresolved V genes cover under half, and the rest lacks a known reason. This sample comprises 210,000 or so clones, 75% to 90% of them detected only once. Around 1% of the sample rests with the top ten. Material for sequencing was PBMCs. The receptors come from a woman aged 18-35 years in good health and CMV-seronegative.

The gene calls are TRBV27 and TRBJ1-5; D is unresolved. Germline V lookup: CDR1 MNHEY, CDR2 SMNVEV (reference sequence). Deletions cut 0 bases from V and 3 bases from J, with 12 bases between. This CDR3 comprises 16 residues. As DNA, the CDR3 is TGTGCCAGCAGTTTATCTCGAAGCACAGACAATCAGCCCCAGCATTTT. The encoded protein is CASSLSRSTDNQPQHF.

CDR3 residues: CASSLEVDRPQHF. The CDR3 region has the DNA TGTGCCAGCAGCTTAGAGGTGGACAGGCCCCAGCATTTT. The chain carries TRBV7-2 and TRBJ1-5, with D possibly matching TRBD1 (6 bases). The CDR3 contains 13 residues. The germline V and J ends were trimmed by 1 base and 9 bases, with 10 bases remaining between them. CDR1 and CDR2 from the germline V gene are SGHTA and FQGNSA.

The chain has TRBV5-1 and TRBJ2-1, with 7 bases aligning to TRBD2. From germline, CDR1 is SGHRS and CDR2 YFSETQ. The CDR3 extends over 16 amino acids. With 0 bases clipped from V and 5 bases from J, the junction kept 8 bases outside the gene matches. The CDR3 here is CASSLVVAGVDNEQFF. The CDR3 DNA reads TGCGCCAGCAGCTTGGTCGTTGCGGGGGTGGACAATGAGCAGTTCTTC.

The chain joins TRBV7-9 to TRBJ2-3, with unresolved D. Germline CDR1 SEHNR, CDR2 FQNEAQ (reference sequence). V lost 5 bases, J lost 4 bases, and 7 bases lay in between. The CDR3 extends over 12 amino acids. CDR3 nucleotide sequence: TGTGCCAGCAGCCCGCGGTCAGATACGCAGTATTTT. Residues: CASSPRSDTQYF.

About this clone itself: Compared with germline, one end of the junction differs, possibly owing to a read error. The J gene is TRBJ2-7, the V gene TRBV19, with D perhaps TRBD2 (6 bases). There are 13 residues in the CDR3. Germline values: CDR1 LNHDA, CDR2 SQIVND (reference sequence). CDR3 residues: CASRRDSSHEQYF. In DNA, the CDR3 is TGTGCCAGTAGGAGGGACTCCTCCCACGAGCAGTACTTC.

The rearrangement joins TRBV7-2 to TRBJ2-5; possibly TRBD2 for D (5 bases). The better agreement between TRBJ2-7 and the DNA end casts doubt on the J call. Germline V gene lookup returns CDR1 SGHTA and CDR2 FQGNSA. CDR3 length: 14 residues. The CDR3 coding sequence is TGTGCCAGCAGCAAGGTCCGGGAAGCCTACGAGCAGTACTTC. Its translation: CASSKVREAYEQYF.